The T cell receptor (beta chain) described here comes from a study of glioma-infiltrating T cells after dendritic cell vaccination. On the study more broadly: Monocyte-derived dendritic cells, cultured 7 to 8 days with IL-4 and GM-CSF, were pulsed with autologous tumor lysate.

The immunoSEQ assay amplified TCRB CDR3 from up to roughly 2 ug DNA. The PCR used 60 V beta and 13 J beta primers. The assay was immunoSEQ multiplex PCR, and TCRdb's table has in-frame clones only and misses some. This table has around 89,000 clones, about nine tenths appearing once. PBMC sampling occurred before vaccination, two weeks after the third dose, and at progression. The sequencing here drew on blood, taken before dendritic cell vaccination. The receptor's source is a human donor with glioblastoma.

DNA for the CDR3: TGTGCCAGCGGCCCGGGACTAGCGGGAGTTGAGCAGTTCTTC. Protein: CASGPGLAGVEQFF. The V and J genes are TRBV7-2 and TRBJ2-1, with 14 bases aligning to TRBD2. CDR1 SGHTA and CDR2 FQGNSA come from the germline V gene. Unmatched junction bases numbered 6, after V lost 8 bases and J lost 9 bases. The CDR3 spans 14 residues.